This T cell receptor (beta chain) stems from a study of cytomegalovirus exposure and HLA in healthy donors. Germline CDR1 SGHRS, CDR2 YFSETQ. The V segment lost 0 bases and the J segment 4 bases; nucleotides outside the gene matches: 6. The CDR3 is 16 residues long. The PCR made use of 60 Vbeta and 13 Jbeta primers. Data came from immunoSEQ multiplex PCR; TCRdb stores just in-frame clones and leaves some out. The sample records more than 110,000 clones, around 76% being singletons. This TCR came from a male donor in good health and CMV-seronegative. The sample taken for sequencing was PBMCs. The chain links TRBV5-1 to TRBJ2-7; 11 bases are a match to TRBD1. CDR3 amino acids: CASSLDVGTGGYEQYF. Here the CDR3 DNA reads TGCGCCAGCAGCTTGGACGTTGGGACAGGGGGGTACGAGCAGTACTTC.